Below, 7 T cell receptor beta chains from the same sample are listed, as sequenced in a study of blood T cell repertoires in COVID-19. Measured with immunoSEQ multiplex PCR; TCRdb has only the in-frame clones, and not every one. Of 91,000 or so clones in the sample, about 93% were seen once. The sample consisted of peripheral blood. The source of these receptors is a woman aged 50 to 60 in a cohort sampled during active COVID-19.

The genes are TRBV10-3 and TRBJ2-5; 7 bases agree with TRBD1. Germline V gene lookup returns CDR1 ENHRY and CDR2 SYGVKD. The V gene end was trimmed by 8 bases and the J gene end by 3 bases; junction bases not matched to a gene: 6. The CDR3 is 13 residues long. CDR3 in DNA: TGTGCCATCCGGGACAGTAATGAAGAGACCCAGTACTTC. Translated, it gives CAIRDSNEETQYF.

The rearrangement links TRBV9 to TRBJ2-3; 12 bases are a match to TRBD1. In germline, CDR1 is SGDLS, CDR2 YYNGEE. This CDR3 has 16 amino acids. V was clipped by 1 base and J by 5 bases; unmatched bases: 5. CDR3 region: CASSVWDRGPGDTQYF. The CDR3 DNA reads as TGTGCCAGCAGCGTATGGGACAGGGGGCCCGGAGATACGCAGTATTTT. The whole variable domain, remainder taken from reference TRBV9 and TRBJ2-3, is DSGVTQTPKHLITATGQRVTLRCSPRSGDLSVYWYQQSLDQGLQFLIQYYNGEERAKGNILERFSAQQFPDLHSELNLSSLELGDSALYFCASSVWDRGPGDTQYFGPGTRLTVL.

The rearrangement links TRBV11-2 to TRBJ1-3; 7 bases line up with TRBD1. The CDR3 sequence is 14 residues long. Trimming cost V 1 base and J 7 bases; bases outside gene matches: 4. Looked up from germline, CDR1 is SGHAT and CDR2 is FQNNGV. The CDR3 region is CASSLAQGTNTIYF. In DNA, the CDR3 is TGTGCCAGCAGCTTAGCACAGGGGACGAACACCATATATTTT.

This clone appeared once. This chain uses TRBV5-6 with TRBJ1-4; D is undetermined. The length of the CDR3 is 16 residues. The V gene lost 4 bases and the J gene lost 0 bases, with 13 bases spanning the gap. The germline gives CDR1 SGHDT, CDR2 YYEEEE. CDR3 sequence (DNA): TGTGCCAGCAGCCCTACCGGCGGTGCAACTAATGAAAAACTGTTTTTT. It codes for CASSPTGGATNEKLFF.

V and J are TRBV30 and TRBJ2-7, with unresolved D. The CDR3 has 12 amino acids. Trimming stripped 2 bases from V and 1 base from J, with 6 bases between. The V gene's germline CDR1 is GTSNPN and CDR2 SVGIG (reference sequence). CDR3: CAWSYFSYEQYF. The CDR3 coding sequence is TGTGCCTGGAGTTATTTTTCCTACGAGCAGTACTTC.

This chain connects TRBV5-1 to TRBJ1-2; 7 nucleotides line up with TRBD1. V lost 6 bases to trimming and J lost 2 bases; unmatched junction nucleotides: 7. CDR1 SGHRS and CDR2 YFSETQ come from the germline V gene. The CDR3 runs to 14 residues. CDR3 nucleotide sequence: TGCGCCAGCAAGACACAGGGGACAAACTATGGCTACACCTTC. Translating gives CASKTQGTNYGYTF.

The V and J genes are TRBV3-1 (or the pseudogene TRBV3-2) and TRBJ1-5, with 8 positions matching TRBD1. Per the germline V gene, CDR1 is LGHDT and CDR2 is YNNKEL (reference sequence). The trim removed 4 bases at V and 3 bases at J, leaving 5 bases unmatched. The CDR3 is 15 residues long. For the CDR3, the DNA is TGTGCCAGCAGCCCCAGGACAGGGCCCAATCAGCCCCAGCATTTT. It translates to CASSPRTGPNQPQHF.